This passage covers 23 T cell receptor beta chains from one sample sequenced in a study of blood T cells in healthy people across ages. Primed by a sample-barcoded 5' primer and a J-beta primer mix, a second PCR proceeded for about 6 to 12 cycles. In TCRdb, the 5' RACE reads were re-called with MiXCR into one record per CDR3 protein. This sample carries about 760,000 distinct CDR3 sequences, more than 50% of them seen once, and the ten largest clones take more than 25%. Sequenced: blood. The receptor set was obtained from a man between 40 and 49 years old in good health.

The rearrangement uses TRBV4-2 and TRBJ1-2; 7 bases agree with TRBD1. V lost 6 bases, J lost 2 bases, and 15 bases stayed unmatched. This CDR3 comprises 17 residues. The germline V gene has CDR1 LGHNA and CDR2 YNFKEQ. The CDR3 region has the DNA TGTGCCAGCAGTCCTGCCTTCGGGACAGAGGTAAACTATGGCTACACCTTC. This sequence encodes CASSPAFGTEVNYGYTF.

Details on this clonotype: A clone one base away is much larger, so this may be a read error. The genes are TRBV18 and TRBJ2-7, with D possibly being TRBD1 or TRBD2 (5 bases each). This CDR3 is built from 13 residues. Germline CDR1 and CDR2: KGHSH and LQKENI. The CDR3 region has the DNA TGTGCCAGCTCACCCTTTCGGGACCACGAGCGGTACTTC. Its protein product is CASSPFRDHERYF.

Only a few counts were recorded for this clonotype. V gene TRBV4-2 combines with J gene TRBJ2-7, with 7 bases that match TRBD2. Germline V gives CDR1 LGHNA, CDR2 YNFKEQ. The J segment lost 4 bases and the V segment lost 2 bases, leaving 5 bases of the junction unmatched. This CDR3 spans 14 amino acids. The CDR3 DNA reads TGTGCCAGCAGCCAACGAACTAGCGCGTACGAGCAGTACTTC. It is translated as CASSQRTSAYEQYF.

This clonotype has just one count. This chain joins TRBV20-1 and TRBJ2-5, with D possibly being TRBD1 (5 bases). Trimming shortened V by 4 bases and J by 3 bases, and 9 bases separated the two germline ends. Germline V gives CDR1 DFQATT, CDR2 SNEGSKA (reference sequence). This CDR3 is built from 12 residues. The DNA of the CDR3 is TGCAGTGCTACCAGACAGAAAGAGACCCAGTACTTC. Translated: CSATRQKETQYF.

The gene calls are TRBV4-3 and TRBJ1-1; D is unresolved. The V gene's germline CDR1 is LGHNA and CDR2 YSLEER. Trimming stripped 1 base from V and 0 bases from J, with 12 bases between. The CDR3 extends over 16 amino acids. CDR3 residues: CASSQVISAVNTEAFF. For the CDR3, the DNA is TGCGCCAGCAGCCAAGTTATTTCGGCAGTGAACACTGAAGCTTTCTTT.

The V gene is TRBV11-3, the J gene TRBJ2-5; D is ambiguous. V lost 5 bases and J 11 bases, leaving 24 bases between the germline ends. Germline CDR1 is SGHNT and CDR2 is YENEEA. This CDR3 region has 15 residues. The CDR3 bases are TGTGCCAGCAGCCCAGGAACGGTGACCTCCAATGAGCAGTACTTC. This encodes CASSPGTVTSNEQYF.

The V gene is TRBV24-1, the J gene TRBJ1-2, with 8 positions matching TRBD1. Unmatched junction bases numbered 0, after V lost 3 bases and J lost 4 bases. Germline V gene sequence: CDR1 KGHDR, CDR2 SFDVKD. CDR3 length equals 13 residues. CDR3 DNA: TGTGCCACCAGTGATCAGGGGGCCTATGGCTACACCTTC. Protein: CATSDQGAYGYTF.

This clonotype has just one count. This sequence joins TRBV12-3 or TRBV12-4 and TRBJ2-2; D tentatively fits TRBD1 or TRBD2 (5 bases each). The ends were cut back, 3 bases at V and 3 bases at J, with 11 bases in the middle. The CDR3 has 15 residues. The CDR3 region has the DNA TGTGCCAGCAGTTTGTTGGGGACCTACACCGGGGAGCTGTTTTTT. Amino acids: CASSLLGTYTGELFF.

The gene calls are TRBV25-1 and TRBJ1-1; TRBD1 matches 9 bases. Germline V CDR1 and CDR2: MGHDK, SYGVNS. With 2 bases clipped from V and 6 bases from J, the junction kept 7 bases outside the gene matches. This CDR3 contains 15 residues. CDR3: CASSEERTGVSEAFF. DNA of the CDR3: TGTGCCAGCAGTGAAGAGAGGACAGGGGTTTCTGAAGCTTTCTTT.

The chain joins TRBV7-9 to TRBJ2-3; D is possibly TRBD1 or TRBD2 (7 bases each). CDR1 SEHNR and CDR2 FQNEAQ come from the germline V gene (reference sequence). Trimming cost V 4 bases and J 2 bases, with 28 bases left between them. The CDR3 covers 20 residues. CDR3 loop: CASSSLRGASGRYHTDTQYF. The CDR3 DNA reads TGTGCCAGCAGCTCCCTCAGGGGGGCTAGCGGAAGATACCACACAGATACGCAGTATTTT.

The J gene is TRBJ2-5, the V gene TRBV4-3; 12 bases line up with TRBD2. Germline V gives CDR1 LGHNA, CDR2 YSLEER. The CDR3 runs 15 residues. J lost 7 bases, V lost 4 bases, and 7 bases had no gene match. CDR3 protein: CASSPRLAGAGTQYF. CDR3 sequence (DNA): TGCGCCAGCAGCCCAAGACTAGCGGGGGCAGGGACCCAGTACTTC.

V usage is TRBV28 and J usage is TRBJ2-7, with unresolved D. The DNA matches TRBJ2-5 better at its end, which makes the J call doubtful. The CDR3 consists of 14 residues. The germline V gene encodes CDR1 MDHEN and CDR2 SYDVKM. CDR3 sequence: CASSFVDSGETQYF. CDR3 sequence (DNA): TGTGCCAGCAGTTTTGTTGATTCAGGAGAGACCCAGTACTTC.

The rearrangement links TRBV7-9 to TRBJ1-1; no clear D gene. CDR3 length equals 14 residues. CDR1 and CDR2 from the germline V gene are SEHNR and FQNEAQ (reference sequence). V gave up 2 bases and J gave up 1 base, with 8 bases separating them. This CDR3 is CASSLRLGNTEAFF. The CDR3 DNA reads as TGTGCCAGCAGCTTAAGGTTGGGGAACACTGAAGCTTTCTTT.

This clonotype has a single count. The V gene is TRBV12-1, the J gene TRBJ2-3; the listed D gene, TRBD2, was not tested against the DNA. TRBV12-1 is described as a pseudogene. The CDR3 covers 14 residues. The CDR3 region has the DNA TGTGCCAGCACACTGAGCGGGAGCACAGATACGCAGTATTTT. It translates to CASTLSGSTDTQYF.

V gene TRBV4-1 combines with J gene TRBJ2-7, with D possibly being TRBD1 (5 bases). The J call may be incorrect, as the DNA end agrees better with TRBJ2-1. This CDR3 comprises 14 residues. The germline V gene has CDR1 MGHRA and CDR2 YSYEKL. DNA of the CDR3: TGCGCCAGCAGCCAAGTGGGGCTCTTTAATGAGCAGTTCTTC. This sequence encodes CASSQVGLFNEQFF.

The table lists this clonotype with a few counts. The chain carries TRBV28 and TRBJ2-5; the D call may be TRBD1 or TRBD2 (6 bases each). Judging by the DNA end, TRBJ2-7 fits better; the J call may be wrong. The CDR3 spans 16 residues. Germline V lookup: CDR1 MDHEN, CDR2 SYDVKM. DNA of the CDR3: TGTGCCAGCAGTTCGCCTTGGGGGGCGTTTGGTTCCGAGCAGTACTTC. Its translation: CASSSPWGAFGSEQYF.

The chain is built from TRBV12-3 or TRBV12-4 and TRBJ1-1, with no clear D. The CDR3 extends over 11 amino acids. V lost 3 bases, J lost 4 bases, and 3 bases lay in between. The CDR3 loop reads CASSLTTEAFF. CDR3 DNA: TGTGCCAGCAGTTTGACCACTGAAGCTTTCTTT.

The sample holds a few counts of this clonotype. V usage is TRBV5-1 and J usage is TRBJ2-3, with TRBD2 as a possible D gene (6 bases). CDR1 is SGHRS, CDR2 YFSETQ, per germline. CDR3 length: 14 amino acids. Trimming took 3 bases from V and 5 from J, leaving 13 bases between them. Here the CDR3 DNA reads TGCGCCAGCAGCTCCCGGGGGACCGAAGATACGCAGTATTTT. Amino acid sequence: CASSSRGTEDTQYF.

V is TRBV6-5 and J is TRBJ1-2; 10 nucleotides align to TRBD1. The germline CDR1 and CDR2 sequences are MNHEY and SVGAGI. The CDR3 totals 19 residues. The V and J ends lost 0 bases and 4 bases, in that order; junction bases with no gene match: 14. CDR3 loop: CASSYSIFGQGVLSYGYTF. The CDR3 nucleotides read TGTGCCAGCAGTTACTCGATTTTCGGACAGGGGGTATTGAGCTATGGCTACACCTTC.

This clonotype showed up just a few times. The J gene is TRBJ2-7, the V gene TRBV20-1, with TRBD1 matching 7 bases. Trimming cost V 5 bases and J 3 bases; bases outside gene matches: 13. Germline V gene lookup returns CDR1 DFQATT and CDR2 SNEGSKA (reference sequence). The CDR3 contains 15 residues. Here the CDR3 DNA reads TGCAGTGCTCCCTCGCAGAGGGGGCTAGGCTACGAGCAGTACTTC. This gives the protein CSAPSQRGLGYEQYF.

This chain connects TRBV6-2 or TRBV6-3 to TRBJ1-1, with D maybe TRBD1 (5 bases). V gave up 2 bases and J gave up 10 bases, with 11 bases separating them. The CDR3 covers 12 residues. CDR1 and CDR2 (germline): MNHEY, SVGEGT. The CDR3 spells CASSYGGYRAFF. CDR3 in DNA: TGTGCCAGCAGTTACGGGGGGTATAGAGCTTTCTTT.

The V gene is TRBV15, the J gene TRBJ2-7, with D hard to call. The germline V gene has CDR1 LNHNV and CDR2 YYDKDF (reference sequence). The CDR3 is made up of 13 amino acids. Trimming removed 6 bases at V and 7 bases at J, with 16 bases between. The CDR3 here is CATSNRQANEQYF. Here the CDR3 DNA reads TGTGCCACCAGTAACCGTCAGGCTAATGAGCAGTACTTC.

CDR3 in DNA: TGTGCCAGCAGCCCAGCGGGCAGGGGTCACTACAATGAGCAGTTCTTC. Encoded protein: CASSPAGRGHYNEQFF. The rearrangement joins TRBV7-9 to TRBJ2-1; either TRBD1 or TRBD2 may supply D (6 bases each). The CDR3 covers 16 residues. V shed 5 bases and J shed 3 bases, with 17 bases lying between them. Germline lookup yields CDR1 SEHNR and CDR2 FQNEAQ (reference sequence).